The present T cell receptor beta chain was sequenced within a study of vaccination and CD4 T cells after COVID-19. Study information: Timing of post-vaccine sample collection was a median approximately 79 days after dose two, with a range of 14 to 241.

Time point here: late sampling 161 to 241 days after vaccination in a few convalescent patients. One entry per CDR3 protein results from TCRdb running MiXCR on the PCR reads. Of about 36,000 distinct CDR3 sequences in the sample, more than 30% were seen once. A few counts support this clonotype. Trimming cost V 6 bases and J 5 bases, with 11 bases left between them. From germline, CDR1 is LNHDA and CDR2 SQIVND (reference sequence). The CDR3 is 13 residues long. The clonotype comes from a human donor who had recovered from COVID-19. The sequencing here drew on CD4+ T cells from blood, taken about 7 months after SARS-CoV-2 vaccination. The V call is TRBV19, the J call TRBJ1-5; TRBD1 might be the D (6 bases). CDR3 bases: TGTGCCAGTAGACAGGGAGTAGATCAGCCCCAGCATTTT. This gives the protein CASRQGVDQPQHF.